Each of the 4 T cell receptor beta chains below was sequenced from the same sample in a study of spatial heterogeneity in lung cancer. General study points: Tumors with more nonsynonymous mutations had more expanded intratumoral alpha and beta TCRs.

TCRdb reprocessed the 5' RACE reads via MiXCR and lists one record per CDR3 protein. Found here are about 13,000 distinct CDR3 sequences, just over 5% of them singletons; the top ten hold around 25%. The antigens these receptors bind are not known. Specified time point: sample taken at primary tumor resection. The input for sequencing was lung tumor tissue, taken at surgery. The receptor set was obtained from a male donor with early-stage non-small cell lung cancer.

This clonotype was found many times. The chain uses TRBV7-9 and TRBJ1-3, with a weak D call TRBD1 (5 bases). The CDR3 is 16 residues long. With 5 bases removed from V and 0 bases from J, the gap between germline ends came to 14 bases. The germline gives CDR1 SEHNR, CDR2 FQNEAQ (reference sequence). CDR3 residues: CASSGGTFSSGNTIYF. DNA of the CDR3: TGTGCCAGCAGCGGGGGGACTTTCAGCTCTGGAAACACCATATATTTT. Complete variable domain (other parts from reference TRBV7-9 and TRBJ1-3): DTGVSQNPRHKITKRGQNVTFRCDPISEHNRLYWYRQTLGQGPEFLTYFQNEAQLEKSRLLSDRFSAERPKGSFSTLEIQRTEQGDSAMYLCASSGGTFSSGNTIYFGEGSWLTVV.

At least ten counts were recorded for this clonotype. The rearrangement uses TRBV4-3 and TRBJ1-2; perhaps TRBD1 as D (5 bases). V was clipped by 1 base and J by 8 bases, with 14 bases between them. From germline, CDR1 is LGHNA and CDR2 YSLEER. The CDR3 has 14 amino acids. The CDR3 is CASSQVLAGRGYTF. In nucleotides, the CDR3 is TGCGCCAGCAGCCAAGTATTGGCAGGGAGAGGCTACACCTTC.

The table lists this clonotype with a few counts. The chain uses TRBV4-1 and TRBJ1-6; D is uncertain. The CDR3 is 14 residues long. The ends were cut back, 3 bases at V and 4 bases at J, with 7 bases in the middle. The germline gives CDR1 MGHRA, CDR2 YSYEKL. Written as DNA, the CDR3 is TGCGCCAGCAGCCAGTGGGAATATAATTCACCCCTCCACTTT. Translation gives CASSQWEYNSPLHF.

This clonotype has just a few counts. This chain connects TRBV20-1 to TRBJ2-7; 7 bases are shared with TRBD1. Germline CDR1 is DFQATT and CDR2 is SNEGSKA (reference sequence). This CDR3 has 14 amino acids. V gave up 1 base and J gave up 7 bases; unmatched junction bases: 10. DNA for the CDR3: TGCAGTGCTAGAGGATATAGGGGGCGCGAGGAGCAGTACTTC. Its protein is CSARGYRGREEQYF.